The clone carrying this TCR beta chain was found a few times. Its antigen is unidentified. Primers for the PCR totalled 60 Vbeta and 13 Jbeta. Under the authors' procedure: Tens of millions of unique TCR beta chains, 9 million to 14 million shared, were counted in a later analysis. TCRdb keeps only in-frame clones here, not all; method: immunoSEQ multiplex PCR. For V, J and clone size, that table is used; D and trimming come from the DNA. This table holds about 130,000 clones, 8.5% to 10% found once. This sample is part of a study of cytomegalovirus exposure and HLA in healthy donors. Study findings and constraints: A later analysis by the authors found several of the most significant clusters apparently linked to common viral pathogens. In a later analysis, the majority of CMV-associated beta chains seemingly showed HLA restriction. Owing to their indistinguishability, certain V segments, notably TRBV6-2 and TRBV6-3, were excluded.

V lost 6 bases to trimming and J lost 2 bases, with 14 bases between them. There are 15 residues in the CDR3. Per the germline V gene, CDR1 is MDHEN and CDR2 is SYDVKM. Sequenced input: PBMCs. The sequence was obtained from a man aged 45-60 years in good health and CMV-seronegative. The rearrangement joins TRBV28 to TRBJ2-1, with unresolved D. CDR3 sequence reads: CASSKLRYPYNEQFF. The CDR3 bases are TGTGCCAGCAGCAAACTACGTTATCCCTACAATGAGCAGTTCTTC. Based on the CDR3 plus reference TRBV28 and TRBJ2-1, the full variable domain is DVKVTQSSRYLVKRTGEKVFLECVQDMDHENMFWYRQDPGLGLRLIYFSYDVKMKEKGDIPEGYSVSREKKERFSLILESASTNQTSMYLCASSKLRYPYNEQFFGPGTRLTVL.